These 27 T cell receptor beta chains were sequenced from one sample in a study of T cell repertoires in cytomegalovirus infection. These TCRs' antigens remain unknown. MiXCR was run by TCRdb on the reads, yielding one entry per CDR3 protein. The sample includes 50,000 to 65,000 distinct CDR3 sequences, around 20% of them seen just once. The source was CD8+ T cells from cultured PBMCs, collected from culture after CMV antigen stimulation. The receptors stem from a human donor in good health (CMV status not recorded). Some clones in this sample may be carry-over from other donors' samples.

The chain recombines TRBV19 with TRBJ2-3; D ambiguous. Germline lookup yields CDR1 LNHDA and CDR2 SQIVND (reference sequence). V was cut by 7 bases and J by 6 bases, with 5 bases left in between. CDR3 size: 10 residues. The CDR3 DNA reads as TGTGCCAGTATCGGGGATACGCAGTATTTT. Translation: CASIGDTQYF.

This clonotype was counted at least ten times. V usage is TRBV7-2 and J usage is TRBJ2-7; 7 bases are a match to TRBD2. The CDR3 spans 14 residues. CDR1 is SGHTA and CDR2 is FQGNSA in the germline V gene. V dropped 1 base and J dropped 2; count of bases not matched to a gene: 2. The CDR3 here is CASSLGAGPYEQYF. CDR3 nucleotides: TGTGCCAGCAGCTTAGGAGCGGGACCCTACGAGCAGTACTTC. The full variable domain, completed using reference TRBV7-2 and TRBJ2-7, is GAGVSQSPSNKVTEKGKDVELRCDPISGHTALYWYRQSLGQGLEFLIYFQGNSAPDKSGLPSDRFSAERTGGSVSTLTIQRTQQEDSAVYLCASSLGAGPYEQYFGPGTRLTVT.

The chain couples TRBV9 to TRBJ2-7, with 7 positions matching TRBD2. The CDR3 runs 15 residues. The ends lost 4 bases at V and 6 bases at J; junction bases unmatched: 13. Germline V lookup: CDR1 SGDLS, CDR2 YYNGEE. CDR3 nucleotide sequence: TGTGCCAGCAGCCCTCATCCGGGGGGAGGGCCCGAGCAGTACTTC. Translated: CASSPHPGGGPEQYF.

CDR3 sequence reads: CASSLRREVGETQYF. The CDR3 DNA follows: TGTGCCAGCAGCTTGCGGCGGGAGGTGGGGGAGACCCAGTACTTC. The chain employs TRBV5-4 and TRBJ2-5, with 8 bases fitting TRBD2. Germline values: CDR1 SGHNT, CDR2 YYREEE (reference sequence). With V trimmed by 1 base and J by 5 bases, 7 bases remained unmatched. CDR3 length equals 15 residues.

The chain uses TRBV19 and TRBJ2-1; no clear D gene. Germline CDR1 is LNHDA and CDR2 is SQIVND (reference sequence). V gave up 3 bases and J gave up 8 bases, with 11 bases separating them. The CDR3 extends over 13 amino acids. The CDR3 DNA is TGTGCCAGTAGTATCCTCGCGTGGGATGAGCAGTTCTTC. It translates to CASSILAWDEQFF.

The rearrangement uses TRBV6-2 or TRBV6-3 and TRBJ2-1; D gene uncertain. CDR1 MNHEY and CDR2 SVGEGT come from the germline V gene. This CDR3 is built from 14 residues. V lost 1 base to trimming and J lost 5 bases, with 9 bases between them. For the CDR3, the DNA is TGTGCCAGCAGTTACTTAGCATCAGACAATGAGCAGTTCTTC. This encodes CASSYLASDNEQFF.

The chain carries TRBV7-2 and TRBJ2-7, with TRBD1 as a possible D gene (6 bases). Germline V gives CDR1 SGHTA, CDR2 FQGNSA. CDR3 length equals 16 residues. Deletions cut 5 bases from V and 0 bases from J, with 17 bases between. The CDR3 DNA follows: TGTGCCAGCAGCGGATACAGGGTCAGGAGCTCCTACGAGCAGTACTTC. Its translation: CASSGYRVRSSYEQYF.

This sequence joins TRBV12-3 or TRBV12-4 and TRBJ2-7; D is unclear. CDR3 length: 13 amino acids. The V end was cut by 3 bases, the J end by 5 bases, with 11 bases between. The DNA of the CDR3 is TGTGCCAGCAGTTTTGGAGTGAGCCACGAGCAGTACTTC. Translation: CASSFGVSHEQYF.

The sample holds a few counts of this clonotype. A read error may be the cause here, since a much bigger clone is one base away. The V and J genes are TRBV6-2 or TRBV6-3 and TRBJ2-1; D may correspond to TRBD1 or TRBD2 (5 bases each). CDR1 and CDR2 from the germline V gene are MNHEY and SVGEGT. This CDR3 has 16 amino acids. CDR3 sequence (DNA): TGTGCCCGCAGTTACTCATGGGACCCCCCATACAATGAGCAGTTCTTC. Amino acid sequence: CARSYSWDPPYNEQFF.

The rearrangement uses TRBV19 and TRBJ2-1, with 11 positions matching TRBD2. With 6 bases clipped from V and 4 bases from J, the junction kept 5 bases outside the gene matches. Germline V gene sequence: CDR1 LNHDA, CDR2 SQIVND (reference sequence). The CDR3 has 15 amino acids. For the CDR3, the DNA is TGTGCCAGTAGCAATAGCGGGGGGGCGTACAATGAGCAGTTCTTC. This codes for CASSNSGGAYNEQFF.

The gene calls are TRBV12-5 and TRBJ1-1; D gene unclear. Trimming left V 6 bases short and J 5 bases short, with 16 bases between. The CDR3 runs 14 residues. The germline V gene encodes CDR1 LGHNT and CDR2 FRNRAP. CDR3 DNA: TGTGCTAGTGGCCCTCCCACCCGGGGAACTGAAGCTTTCTTT. This translates into CASGPPTRGTEAFF.

This clonotype was found a few times. This chain links TRBV13 with TRBJ2-2; D not certain. V lost 2 bases to trimming and J lost 6 bases, with 4 bases between them. Germline CDR1 reads PRHDT; CDR2 reads FYEKMQ (reference sequence). This CDR3 has 12 residues. The CDR3 region has the DNA TGTGCCAGCAGCTTATATCCCGGGGAGCTGTTTTTT. This encodes CASSLYPGELFF.

The genes are TRBV7-2 and TRBJ1-4, with D unclear. The CDR3 has 14 amino acids. Looked up from germline, CDR1 is SGHTA and CDR2 is FQGNSA. Trimming removed 4 bases at V and 7 bases at J, with 13 bases between. CDR3 coding DNA: TGTGCCAGCAGCTCGGACTCTCGGCCTGAAAAACTGTTTTTT. Protein sequence: CASSSDSRPEKLFF.

The V and J genes are TRBV28 and TRBJ2-7; the D gene could be TRBD1 or TRBD2 (5 bases each). The CDR3 covers 13 residues. V was cut by 5 bases and J by 2 bases, with 10 bases left in between. In germline, CDR1 is MDHEN, CDR2 SYDVKM. Here the CDR3 reads CASSGGTAYEQYF. For the CDR3, the DNA is TGTGCCAGCAGTGGGGGTACCGCCTACGAGCAGTACTTC.

The genes are TRBV7-3 and TRBJ1-2, with 7 bases lining up with TRBD1. Trimming at V came to 0 bases and at J to 6 bases, leaving 7 bases not matched to a gene. The CDR3 is 15 amino acids. In germline, CDR1 is SGHTA, CDR2 FQGTGA. CDR3 bases: TGTGCCAGCAGCTTAACGACAGGGAGCCACAATGGCTACACCTTC. Its protein product is CASSLTTGSHNGYTF.

This clonotype was seen more than once but under ten times. The chain uses TRBV7-2 and TRBJ1-3, with 7 bases fitting TRBD1. Germline V CDR1 and CDR2: SGHTA, FQGNSA. V dropped 1 base and J dropped 4; count of bases not matched to a gene: 7. This CDR3 is built from 16 residues. The CDR3 nucleotides read TGTGCCAGCAGCTTAGAAATCGGGACAGCGGGAAACACCATATATTTT. It encodes CASSLEIGTAGNTIYF.

There are a few counts of this clonotype. This chain uses TRBV28 with TRBJ2-5, with 9 positions matching TRBD2. V was clipped by 6 bases and J by 3 bases; unmatched bases: 8. From germline, CDR1 is MDHEN and CDR2 SYDVKM. The CDR3 spans 15 residues. The CDR3 loop is CASRDSGRRKETQYF. DNA for the CDR3: TGTGCCAGCAGGGATAGCGGGAGAAGAAAAGAGACCCAGTACTTC.

This sequence joins TRBV6-5 and TRBJ2-1, with TRBD2 matching over 7 bases. V shed 5 bases, J shed 0 bases, and the junction held 4 bases outside the gene matches. The CDR3 consists of 15 residues. CDR1 and CDR2 from the germline V gene are MNHEY and SVGAGI. Here the CDR3 reads CASSPGTTSYNEQFF. CDR3 nucleotide sequence: TGTGCCAGCAGTCCCGGGACTACCTCCTACAATGAGCAGTTCTTC.

This clonotype was recorded at least ten times. The chain uses TRBV7-2 and TRBJ2-4; 9 nucleotides agree with TRBD2. The CDR3 sequence is 18 residues long. Per the germline V gene, CDR1 is SGHTA and CDR2 is FQGNSA. Trimming at V came to 5 bases and at J to 3 bases, leaving 14 bases not matched to a gene. CDR3 nucleotides: TGTGCCAGCAGCCCGAGGGGTGATGGTAGCGGGAGCAAAAACATTCAGTACTTC. Amino acids: CASSPRGDGSGSKNIQYF.

As concerns this clonotype: An end of the junction does not agree with germline; a read error may underlie this. The chain combines TRBV19 with TRBJ1-1, with D unresolved. Germline CDR1 and CDR2: LNHDA and SQIVND (reference sequence). The CDR3 sequence is 13 residues long. CDR3 DNA sequence: TGTGCCAGTAGTATCACGGTGAAGACTGAAGCTTTCTTT. It encodes CASSITVKTEAFF.

The chain recombines TRBV10-3 with TRBJ2-3, with no clear D. CDR1 and CDR2 (germline): ENHRY, SYGVKD. The CDR3 extends over 15 amino acids. V dropped 0 bases and J dropped 2 bases, with 9 bases sitting between them. The CDR3 reads CAISESYIHTDTQYF. The CDR3 DNA sequence: TGTGCCATCAGTGAGTCGTACATACACACAGATACGCAGTATTTT.

This clonotype ranks as medium-sized. The chain joins TRBV5-6 to TRBJ2-1; D perhaps matches TRBD2 (5 bases). From germline, CDR1 is SGHDT and CDR2 YYEEEE. Trimming removed 1 base at V and 5 bases at J, with 7 bases between. This CDR3 spans 13 amino acids. CDR3 DNA sequence: TGTGCCAGCAGCTTGTCGGGGAACAATGAGCAGTTCTTC. It codes for CASSLSGNNEQFF. The variable domain in full, completed from reference TRBV5-6 and TRBJ2-1, reads DAGVTQSPTHLIKTRGQQVTLRCSPKSGHDTVSWYQQALGQGPQFIFQYYEEEERQRGNFPDRFSGHQFPNYSSELNVNALLLGDSALYLCASSLSGNNEQFFGPGTRLTVL.

The table lists this clonotype with a few counts. The chain recombines TRBV7-8 with TRBJ2-7; no definite D call. The CDR3 is 13 amino acids. Trimming took off 5 bases at V and 6 bases at J, with 14 bases between the two ends. The germline CDR1 and CDR2 sequences are SGHVS and FQNEAQ. CDR3 DNA sequence: TGTGCCAGCAGCGCCGAAGGGCGAACCGAGCAGTACTTC. Amino acids: CASSAEGRTEQYF.

V is TRBV12-5 and J is TRBJ1-5, with 9 bases that match TRBD1. This CDR3 has 15 residues. Germline loops: CDR1 LGHNT, CDR2 FRNRAP. V gave up 4 bases and J gave up 2 bases; unmatched junction bases: 3. This chain's CDR3 is CASGSRTGGNQPQHF. The DNA of the CDR3 is TGTGCTAGTGGTTCCAGGACAGGGGGCAATCAGCCCCAGCATTTT.

This clonotype has just a few counts. CDR3 amino acids: CASPEDRNTEAFF. The CDR3 DNA follows: TGTGCCAGCCCCGAGGACAGGAACACTGAAGCTTTCTTT. V usage is TRBV7-3 and J usage is TRBJ1-1; D might be TRBD1 (6 bases). The CDR3 totals 13 residues. Germline V gives CDR1 SGHTA, CDR2 FQGTGA. V dropped 8 bases and J dropped 1 base, with 11 bases sitting between them.

This chain connects TRBV4-1 to TRBJ1-1, with D possibly matching TRBD1 (5 bases). The CDR3 covers 14 residues. V lost 4 bases and J 3 bases, leaving 12 bases between the germline ends. Germline assignment: CDR1 MGHRA and CDR2 YSYEKL. The CDR3 region is CASSRNTGYTEAFF. The CDR3 DNA sequence: TGCGCCAGCAGCCGCAATACAGGTTACACTGAAGCTTTCTTT.

The J gene is TRBJ2-1, the V gene TRBV11-2, with D perhaps TRBD1 or TRBD2 (5 bases each). Trimming pared 0 bases from V and 3 bases from J, leaving 9 bases between. Germline CDR1 is SGHAT and CDR2 is FQNNGV. This CDR3 has 15 amino acids. CDR3: CASSLERGYYNEQFF. CDR3 sequence (DNA): TGTGCCAGCAGCTTAGAGAGGGGTTACTACAATGAGCAGTTCTTC.